The next 29 T cell receptor beta chains were all read from a single sample in a study of T-cell memory formation after mild COVID-19. TCRdb re-derived calls from the 5' RACE reads in MiXCR, one entry per CDR3 protein. Among roughly 260,000 distinct CDR3 sequences listed, about a sixth were seen once. Sequencing was done on a sample of PBMCs or a T cell subset sorted from them (not recorded which). These TCRs come from a man aged 18 to 30 who had mild COVID-19 (a few samples of this study predate the infection). Cell type and time point are not known.

The chain couples TRBV20-1 to TRBJ2-1, with D possibly matching TRBD2 (7 bases). Trimming removed 6 bases at V and 8 bases at J, with 23 bases between. The germline V gene has CDR1 DFQATT and CDR2 SNEGSKA (reference sequence). The CDR3 is 15 residues long. CDR3 in amino acids: CSAHPAGWGGDEQFF. The DNA for the CDR3 is TGCAGTGCCCACCCCGCGGGCTGGGGGGGCGATGAGCAGTTCTTC.

V gene TRBV7-9 combines with J gene TRBJ2-5; no clear D. The CDR3 runs to 12 residues. Per germline, CDR1 SEHNR and CDR2 FQNEAQ (reference sequence). V was pared by 4 bases and J by 4 bases, with 7 bases between. DNA for the CDR3: TGTGCCAGCAGCTCGAGTGGAGAGACCCAGTACTTC. Protein product: CASSSSGETQYF.

The sample holds a few counts of this clonotype. The chain employs TRBV5-1 and TRBJ1-2; possible D gene TRBD1, 5 bases. CDR1 SGHRS and CDR2 YFSETQ come from the germline V gene. V was trimmed by 2 bases and J by 7 bases, leaving 9 bases between them. The CDR3 covers 12 residues. The CDR3 loop is CASSFSGPGYTF. CDR3 in DNA: TGCGCCAGCAGCTTCTCGGGACCTGGCTACACCTTC. Full variable domain (missing parts from reference TRBV5-1 and TRBJ1-2): KAGVTQTPRYLIKTRGQQVTLSCSPISGHRSVSWYQQTPGQGLQFLFEYFSETQRNKGNFPGRFSGRQFSNSRSEMNVSTLELGDSALYLCASSFSGPGYTFGSGTRLTVV.

This clonotype occurred a few times. The chain links TRBV14 to TRBJ2-1, with D perhaps matching TRBD1 or TRBD2 (5 bases each). The CDR3 totals 17 residues. Germline CDR1 is SGHDN and CDR2 is FVKESK. V lost 3 bases and J lost 2, with 17 bases in between. Written as DNA, the CDR3 is TGTGCCAGCAGCCAGGTACACGGGGCAAGGGCCTACAATGAGCAGTTCTTC. It translates to CASSQVHGARAYNEQFF.

This clonotype showed up just a few times. This sequence joins TRBV7-6 and TRBJ2-3; 11 positions match TRBD1. The length of the CDR3 is 16 residues. J was trimmed by 2 bases and V by 4 bases; bases with no gene match: 5. The germline gives CDR1 SGHVS, CDR2 FNYEAQ. The CDR3 loop is CASSSTGQGATDTQYF. The CDR3 DNA reads TGTGCCAGCAGCTCCACTGGACAGGGGGCCACAGATACGCAGTATTTT.

This clonotype was found a few times. The J gene is TRBJ2-5, the V gene TRBV6-5; D unclear. The CDR3 has 13 amino acids. Germline V gives CDR1 MNHEY, CDR2 SVGAGI. V shed 8 bases and J shed 2 bases, with 12 bases lying between them. The CDR3 is CASGPPQQETQYF. The CDR3 bases are TGTGCCAGCGGGCCACCCCAGCAAGAGACCCAGTACTTC.

This clonotype was counted a few times. The chain combines TRBV5-1 with TRBJ2-5; 8 nucleotides align to TRBD2. Unmatched junction bases numbered 10, after V lost 7 bases and J lost 5 bases. Germline V CDR1 and CDR2: SGHRS, YFSETQ. The CDR3 loop spans 14 amino acids. This chain's CDR3 is CASRISGVTETQYF. The CDR3 DNA reads TGCGCCAGCCGCATTAGCGGGGTTACGGAGACCCAGTACTTC. Together with reference TRBV5-1 and TRBJ2-5, the CDR3 gives the full variable domain: KAGVTQTPRYLIKTRGQQVTLSCSPISGHRSVSWYQQTPGQGLQFLFEYFSETQRNKGNFPGRFSGRQFSNSRSEMNVSTLELGDSALYLCASRISGVTETQYFGPGTRLLVL.

This clonotype appeared a few times. V gene TRBV4-1 combines with J gene TRBJ2-1; TRBD1 agrees at 11 bases. CDR3 length: 16 amino acids. CDR1 and CDR2 (germline): MGHRA, YSYEKL. The J segment lost 7 bases and the V segment lost 3 bases, leaving 8 bases of the junction unmatched. The CDR3 loop is CASSHIGQGARNEQFF. The CDR3 DNA reads as TGCGCCAGCAGCCATATCGGACAGGGGGCAAGGAATGAGCAGTTCTTC.

V gene TRBV7-2 combines with J gene TRBJ2-6; 9 nucleotides line up with TRBD1. Looked up from germline, CDR1 is SGHTA and CDR2 is FQGNSA. The CDR3 spans 17 residues. V shed 6 bases and J 1 base; nucleotides not matched to a gene: 7. The CDR3 loop reads CASRQTGGPSGANVLTF. Written as DNA, the CDR3 is TGTGCCAGCAGACAGACAGGGGGACCGTCTGGGGCCAACGTCCTGACTTTC.

V gene TRBV20-1 combines with J gene TRBJ2-3; the match to TRBD2 covers 7 bases. This CDR3 comprises 15 residues. The germline gives CDR1 DFQATT, CDR2 SNEGSKA (reference sequence). The V gene end was trimmed by 4 bases and the J gene end by 3 bases; junction bases not matched to a gene: 10. The CDR3 bases are TGCAGTGCTACCCTCCGGGCTAGCGGTACAGATACGCAGTATTTT. It translates to CSATLRASGTDTQYF.

This clonotype was detected only a few times. The chain is built from TRBV5-1 and TRBJ1-1; D not certain. Germline values: CDR1 SGHRS, CDR2 YFSETQ. The V and J ends lost 5 bases and 1 base respectively, with 15 bases between them. This CDR3 is built from 15 residues. The CDR3 protein is CASSPDPLGNTEAFF. For the CDR3, the DNA is TGCGCCAGCAGTCCCGATCCTCTGGGGAACACTGAAGCTTTCTTT. The entire variable domain, with the rest obtained from reference TRBV5-1 and TRBJ1-1, is as follows: KAGVTQTPRYLIKTRGQQVTLSCSPISGHRSVSWYQQTPGQGLQFLFEYFSETQRNKGNFPGRFSGRQFSNSRSEMNVSTLELGDSALYLCASSPDPLGNTEAFFGQGTRLTVV.

This clonotype was counted a few times. The chain employs TRBV18 and TRBJ1-1; 7 bases line up with TRBD1. With 2 bases clipped from V and 6 bases from J, the junction kept 6 bases outside the gene matches. CDR1 is KGHSH, CDR2 LQKENI, per germline. The CDR3 has 14 amino acids. CDR3 coding DNA: TGTGCCAGCTCACCAACCCCGACAGGGTCTGAAGCTTTCTTT. Residues: CASSPTPTGSEAFF.

This clonotype was observed a few times. The chain links TRBV7-9 to TRBJ2-2; D is uncertain. Between the trimmed V and J ends, which lost 4 bases and 2 bases, there was a span of 11 bases. The germline gives CDR1 SEHNR, CDR2 FQNEAQ (reference sequence). The CDR3 contains 15 residues. This chain's CDR3 is CASSWSRSNTGELFF. CDR3 bases: TGTGCCAGCAGCTGGTCTAGGTCAAACACCGGGGAGCTGTTTTTT.

The rearrangement links TRBV7-9 to TRBJ2-1; TRBD2 might be the D (6 bases). Germline V gives CDR1 SEHNR, CDR2 FQNEAQ (reference sequence). CDR3 length: 15 residues. V dropped 1 base and J dropped 8 bases, with 15 bases sitting between them. The CDR3: CASSLVLAVGDEQFF. CDR3 DNA: TGTGCCAGCAGCTTAGTACTAGCCGTGGGGGATGAGCAGTTCTTC. The variable domain in full, with the rest retrieved from reference TRBV7-9 and TRBJ2-1, is DTGVSQNPRHKITKRGQNVTFRCDPISEHNRLYWYRQTLGQGPEFLTYFQNEAQLEKSRLLSDRFSAERPKGSFSTLEIQRTEQGDSAMYLCASSLVLAVGDEQFFGPGTRLTVL.

This clonotype turned up a few times. This chain uses TRBV6-5 with TRBJ1-2; D is possibly TRBD1 (6 bases). This CDR3 has 12 amino acids. V lost 4 bases and J lost 8, with 11 bases in between. The germline CDR1 and CDR2 sequences are MNHEY and SVGAGI. For the CDR3, the DNA is TGTGCCAGCAGTTCGCAGGGGCCGGGCTACACCTTC. Its translation is CASSSQGPGYTF.

This clonotype was picked up many times. At one of its ends the junction is not consistent with the germline gene, which may arise from a read error. CDR3 bases: TGTGCCAGCAGCTTGGGACAGGGAGGCGAGCAGTACTTC. Translating it yields CASSLGQGGEQYF. V gene TRBV5-1 combines with J gene TRBJ2-7; TRBD1 matches 9 bases. This CDR3 comprises 13 residues. Germline CDR1 SGHRS, CDR2 YFSETQ.

A few counts support this clonotype. The gene calls are TRBV7-6 and TRBJ2-1; 9 bases fit TRBD2. CDR1 SGHVS and CDR2 FNYEAQ come from the germline V gene. J was trimmed by 10 bases and V by 4 bases; bases with no gene match: 11. This CDR3 is built from 15 residues. The DNA for the CDR3 is TGTGCCAGCAGCTCAGCGGGGGGCTTTACCAGGGAGCAGTTCTTC. As protein: CASSSAGGFTREQFF.

This clonotype was detected once. The rearrangement joins TRBV19 to TRBJ1-5; tentative D call: TRBD1 (5 bases). Looked up from germline, CDR1 is LNHDA and CDR2 is SQIVND (reference sequence). CDR3 size: 13 residues. V dropped 3 bases and J dropped 6 bases, with 9 bases sitting between them. Here the CDR3 DNA reads TGTGCCAGTAGTATCGGGGGTGGTCAGCCCCAGCATTTT. Its protein is CASSIGGGQPQHF.

This clonotype was recorded a few times. The chain combines TRBV20-1 with TRBJ2-3; TRBD1 is a possible D gene (6 bases). From germline, CDR1 is DFQATT and CDR2 SNEGSKA (reference sequence). V was pared by 0 bases and J by 0 bases, with 7 bases between. This CDR3 comprises 14 residues. CDR3 protein: CSAREGGSTDTQYF. CDR3 sequence (DNA): TGCAGTGCTAGAGAAGGGGGTAGCACAGATACGCAGTATTTT.

The CDR3 sequence is CASGLGQGNTEAFF. CDR3 in DNA: TGTGCCAGCGGTCTGGGACAGGGAAACACTGAAGCTTTCTTT. This chain uses TRBV5-6 with TRBJ1-1; 9 bases are shared with TRBD1. V lost 7 bases, J lost 2 bases, and 6 bases stayed unmatched. Germline V lookup: CDR1 SGHDT, CDR2 YYEEEE. CDR3 length: 14 residues.

The chain uses TRBV5-1 and TRBJ1-2; 7 nucleotides match TRBD1. V was clipped by 7 bases and J by 4 bases; unmatched bases: 7. CDR1 and CDR2 (germline): SGHRS, YFSETQ. The CDR3 spans 13 residues. CDR3 in amino acids: CASGQDPGYGYTF. CDR3 nucleotide sequence: TGCGCCAGCGGACAGGACCCAGGCTATGGCTACACCTTC.

This clonotype was recorded once. The chain has TRBV19 and TRBJ1-2; possible D gene TRBD1, 6 bases. The CDR3 is made up of 15 amino acids. Trimming took off 4 bases at V and 0 bases at J, with 12 bases between the two ends. Germline CDR1 LNHDA, CDR2 SQIVND (reference sequence). The CDR3 nucleotides are TGTGCCAGTAGTAGCCTGACAGGAGCTAACTATGGCTACACCTTC. Its protein product is CASSSLTGANYGYTF. Full variable domain (rest looked up from reference TRBV19 and TRBJ1-2): DGGITQSPKYLFRKEGQNVTLSCEQNLNHDAMYWYRQDPGQGLRLIYYSQIVNDFQKGDIAEGYSVSREKKESFPLTVTSAQKNPTAFYLCASSSLTGANYGYTFGSGTRLTVV.

This chain connects TRBV6-2 or TRBV6-3 to TRBJ1-1; D is ambiguous. CDR1 and CDR2 (germline): MNHEY, SVGEGT. The length of the CDR3 is 14 residues. V shed 0 bases and J shed 2 bases, with 7 bases lying between them. The DNA for the CDR3 is TGTGCCAGCAGTTACTCGAAAGCAAACACTGAAGCTTTCTTT. This codes for CASSYSKANTEAFF.

Ten or more counts support this clonotype. The chain joins TRBV6-5 to TRBJ1-6; D call uncertain. V dropped 10 bases and J dropped 4 bases, with 20 bases sitting between them. CDR1 is MNHEY and CDR2 is SVGAGI in the germline V gene. The CDR3 consists of 16 residues. The CDR3 DNA follows: TGTGCCACCAACAGCGGTTGGGCGGATTATAATTCACCCCTCCACTTT. This translates into CATNSGWADYNSPLHF.

This clonotype was detected a few times. This rearrangement joins TRBV29-1 to TRBJ1-1; maybe TRBD1 (6 bases). Looked up from germline, CDR1 is SQVTM and CDR2 is ANQGSEA. The length of the CDR3 is 13 residues. Trimming cost V 6 bases and J 1 base, with 12 bases left between them. CDR3 DNA sequence: TGCAGCGTCAGGGGACGGCAGAACACTGAAGCTTTCTTT. Encoded protein: CSVRGRQNTEAFF.

The chain has TRBV27 and TRBJ1-6, with D possibly matching TRBD1 (5 bases). This CDR3 region has 15 residues. Germline CDR1 and CDR2: MNHEY and SMNVEV (reference sequence). The V gene lost 5 bases and the J gene lost 9 bases, with 17 bases spanning the gap. The CDR3 sequence is CASSAASGGSSPLHF. The CDR3 bases are TGTGCCAGCAGTGCAGCCAGTGGGGGGAGTTCACCCCTCCACTTT.

The chain carries TRBV24-1 and TRBJ2-3; D remains unclear. Trimming pared 4 bases from V and 0 bases from J, leaving 4 bases between. Germline values: CDR1 KGHDR, CDR2 SFDVKD. The CDR3 length is 13 residues. The CDR3: CATSEVSTDTQYF. The CDR3 region has the DNA TGTGCCACCAGTGAGGTTAGCACAGATACGCAGTATTTT.

This chain uses TRBV18 with TRBJ2-3; D is undetermined. In germline, CDR1 is KGHSH, CDR2 LQKENI. The CDR3 has 15 amino acids. V lost 0 bases to trimming and J lost 3 bases, with 10 bases between them. DNA of the CDR3: TGTGCCAGCTCACCACCCTCTAGAGATACAGATACGCAGTATTTT. This encodes CASSPPSRDTDTQYF.

In its sample, this clonotype ranks as medium-sized. The chain has TRBV12-3 or TRBV12-4 and TRBJ1-3; no firm D call. V was clipped by 5 bases and J by 3 bases, with 11 bases between them. The CDR3 is made up of 14 amino acids. CDR3 in DNA: TGTGCCAGCAGTCCGTCGGCGGGTGGAAACACCATATATTTT. Protein: CASSPSAGGNTIYF.